A selection of T cell receptor beta chains follows, all from one sample in a study of beta chain features in type 1 diabetes. Only in-frame clones appear in the TCRdb table, and some are missing; sequencing was by immunoSEQ multiplex PCR. The data hold a few hundred thousand clones, with around a fifth observed a single time. The source material was naive CD4+ T cells from blood. The receptor source for this set is a woman under 30 in good health. Each CDR3 is given with its conserved first and last residue. The D gene is left open where the match is weak. Rows give clone size only sometimes, using once, few, many, or a class for an expanded clone.

j_call clone_size d_call v_call cdr3_aa cdr3_nt
TRBJ2-6 - TRBD1 TRBV5-1 CASSQGQGAPGANVLTF TGCGCCAGCAGTCAGGGACAGGGGGCGCCCGGGGCCAACGTCCTGACTTTC
TRBJ2-7 - - TRBV7-3 CASSLQGGPYEQYF TGTGCCAGCAGCTTACAGGGTGGGCCCTACGAGCAGTACTTC
TRBJ2-7 - - TRBV29-1 CSVGARSPYEQYF TGCAGCGTGGGGGCCCGCTCACCCTACGAGCAGTACTTC
TRBJ2-2 - TRBD1 TRBV5-4 CASSPRQGDTGELFF TGTGCCAGCAGCCCCCGACAGGGGGACACCGGGGAGCTGTTTTTT
TRBJ2-3 few - TRBV7-9 CASSLPDGRGQGTDTQYF TGTGCCAGCAGCTTGCCGGACGGTAGAGGGCAAGGCACAGATACGCAGTATTTT
TRBJ1-1 - TRBD1 TRBV4-1 CASSRRLGQGSTEAFF TGCGCCAGCAGCCGACGTCTTGGACAGGGGTCCACTGAAGCTTTCTTT
TRBJ2-1 - - TRBV9 CASSVFPMGGSYNEQFF TGTGCCAGCAGCGTATTCCCTATGGGGGGCTCCTACAATGAGCAGTTCTTC
TRBJ2-5 - - TRBV5-4 CASSQGAGWETQYF TGTGCCAGCAGCCAAGGGGCTGGCTGGGAGACCCAGTACTTC
TRBJ1-2 few - TRBV29-1 CSVGGGGDYGYTF TGCAGCGTTGGGGGGGGCGGCGACTATGGCTACACCTTC
TRBJ2-3 - - TRBV11-1 CASSLVGDTQYF TGTGCCAGCAGCTTAGTCGGAGATACGCAGTATTTT